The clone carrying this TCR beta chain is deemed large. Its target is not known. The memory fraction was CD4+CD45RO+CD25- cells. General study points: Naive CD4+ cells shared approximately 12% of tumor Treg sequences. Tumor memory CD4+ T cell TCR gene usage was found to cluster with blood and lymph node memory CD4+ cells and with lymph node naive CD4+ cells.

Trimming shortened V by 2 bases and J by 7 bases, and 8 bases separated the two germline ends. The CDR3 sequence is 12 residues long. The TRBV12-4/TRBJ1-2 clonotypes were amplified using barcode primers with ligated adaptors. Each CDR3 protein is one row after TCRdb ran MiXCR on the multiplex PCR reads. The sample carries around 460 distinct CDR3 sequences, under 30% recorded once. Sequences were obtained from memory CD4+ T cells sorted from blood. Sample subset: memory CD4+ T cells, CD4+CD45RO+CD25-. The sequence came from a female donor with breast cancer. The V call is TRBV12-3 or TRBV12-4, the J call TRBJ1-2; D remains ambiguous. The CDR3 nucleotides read TGTGCCAGCAGTTTATGGGGTCTTGGCTACACCTTC. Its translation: CASSLWGLGYTF.